The TCR beta chain described here comes from a study of T cell changes during pregnancy in multiple sclerosis. This clone has only one observation. This table comes from immunoSEQ multiplex PCR, and its TCRdb copy is limited to in-frame clones, with some not included. Among about 58,000 clones listed, about 92% were seen once. Sequencing used CD8+ T cells from peripheral blood mononuclear cells, obtained in the second trimester of pregnancy. The clonotype comes from a female donor with multiple sclerosis, enrolled in a pregnancy study.

As DNA, the CDR3 is TGCAGCGTTGGCCTCCAACTTAGAGAGACCCAGTACTTC. Translation gives CSVGLQLRETQYF. V and J are TRBV29-1 and TRBJ2-5, with D unresolved. Germline V gene sequence: CDR1 SQVTM, CDR2 ANQGSEA. The CDR3 runs to 13 residues. Trimming shortened V by 4 bases and J by 4 bases, and 13 bases separated the two germline ends.